Below, 10 T cell receptor beta chains from the same sample are listed, as sequenced in a study of blood T cell repertoires in COVID-19. The protocol was immunoSEQ multiplex PCR, while the TCRdb copy is restricted to in-frame clones and leaves out a portion. This repertoire shows hundreds of thousands of clones, around 86% found once; its top ten account for roughly 3.5%. The sample taken for sequencing was PBMCs or T cells enriched from blood (not recorded which). The receptor source for this set is a woman in her forties with acute COVID-19.

The rearrangement joins TRBV24-1 to TRBJ1-1, with 9 bases matching TRBD1. After removal of 4 bases from V and 1 base from J, the junction contained 3 bases not matched to a gene. The CDR3 has 15 residues. Per the germline V gene, CDR1 is KGHDR and CDR2 is SFDVKD. CDR3 sequence (DNA): TGTGCCACCAGTGAGGGGGGACAGGGGAACACTGAAGCTTTCTTT. Translated: CATSEGGQGNTEAFF.

The chain carries TRBV4-1 and TRBJ1-5; a weak D match, TRBD1 (6 bases). Trimming took off 0 bases at V and 12 bases at J, with 18 bases between the two ends. The CDR3 is 15 amino acids. Germline V gene lookup returns CDR1 MGHRA and CDR2 YSYEKL. CDR3 coding DNA: TGCGCCAGCAGCCAAGACGGGACAAGGGGTCGGCGCCAGCATTTT. The encoded protein is CASSQDGTRGRRQHF.

The V call is TRBV6-5, the J call TRBJ2-1; TRBD1 matches 8 bases. Trimming cost V 6 bases and J 7 bases; bases outside gene matches: 5. Germline V lookup: CDR1 MNHEY, CDR2 SVGAGI. This CDR3 region has 13 residues. CDR3 residues: CASSRTGLNEQFF. CDR3 DNA: TGTGCCAGCAGCCGGACAGGGCTAAATGAGCAGTTCTTC.

The chain has TRBV3-1 (or the pseudogene TRBV3-2) and TRBJ1-1; no firm D call. Trimming removed 4 bases from V and 1 base from J, with 13 bases in between. Germline V gives CDR1 LGHDT, CDR2 YNNKEL (reference sequence). This CDR3 contains 15 residues. In DNA form, the CDR3 reads TGTGCCAGCAGCCCGACAAGCCCCAAGAACACTGAAGCTTTCTTT. It encodes CASSPTSPKNTEAFF.

The chain uses TRBV5-6 and TRBJ1-2; D not certain. The CDR3 runs 12 residues. The germline CDR1 and CDR2 sequences are SGHDT and YYEEEE. Trimming removed 9 bases from V and 5 bases from J, with 14 bases in between. CDR3 coding DNA: TGTGCCACTTCCGCGGGTCAGTATGGCTACACCTTC. Translated: CATSAGQYGYTF.

This chain joins TRBV9 and TRBJ2-3; 8 bases are shared with TRBD2. The trim removed 4 bases at V and 3 bases at J, leaving 4 bases unmatched. CDR3 length: 14 residues. The V gene's germline CDR1 is SGDLS and CDR2 YYNGEE. The CDR3 sequence is CASSSGGRTDTQYF. In DNA form, the CDR3 reads TGTGCCAGCAGCTCTGGCGGGAGGACAGATACGCAGTATTTT.

The chain has TRBV4-2 and TRBJ2-5; 12 nucleotides match TRBD1. The CDR3 is 18 amino acids. In germline, CDR1 is LGHNA, CDR2 YNFKEQ. Trimming removed 1 base from V and 1 base from J; junction bases left unmatched: 7. CDR3 amino acids: CASSQVAGTGGVQETQYF. The CDR3 bases are TGTGCCAGCAGCCAAGTGGCCGGGACAGGGGGCGTCCAAGAGACCCAGTACTTC.

V gene TRBV19 combines with J gene TRBJ1-1; the D is unclear. This CDR3 comprises 12 residues. V lost 7 bases and J 3 bases, leaving 9 bases between the germline ends. Germline values: CDR1 LNHDA, CDR2 SQIVND (reference sequence). The CDR3 reads CASKTAYTEAFF. CDR3 nucleotides: TGTGCCAGTAAAACAGCCTACACTGAAGCTTTCTTT.

CDR3 in DNA: TGTGCCAGCAGTTATCGGCAAGAGACCCAGTACTTC. This gives the protein CASSYRQETQYF. The V gene is TRBV6-2 or TRBV6-3, the J gene TRBJ2-5; no definite D call. This CDR3 comprises 12 residues. The V and J ends lost 3 bases and 2 bases respectively, with 4 bases between them. The germline gives CDR1 MNHEY, CDR2 SVGEGT.

This clone appeared a single time. V usage is TRBV14 and J usage is TRBJ1-1, with D possibly TRBD1 on 5 matching bases. Trimming shortened V by 3 bases and J by 2 bases, and 10 bases separated the two germline ends. Germline CDR1 reads SGHDN; CDR2 reads FVKESK. This CDR3 comprises 14 residues. The CDR3 nucleotides are TGTGCCAGCAGCCAGGGACTATTTAACACTGAAGCTTTCTTT. Translation gives CASSQGLFNTEAFF.